The present TCR beta chain was sequenced within a study of T cell responses to AZD1222 COVID-19 vaccine. TCRdb's copy holds only in-frame clones and misses some; the assay was immunoSEQ multiplex PCR. The sample includes tens of thousands of clones, approximately 91% of them seen just once. With regard to this clone: What it binds is unknown.

Overall study results and limits: Seropositive at baseline were only a handful of AZD1222 recipients. In the spike-specific TCR repertoire, nearly half reportedly target unmutated variant regions.

With 2 bases clipped from V and 2 bases from J, the junction kept 6 bases outside the gene matches. The CDR3 covers 15 residues. Germline CDR1 is MNHEY and CDR2 is SVGEGT. The receptor comes from an adult in good health. The rearrangement links TRBV6-2 or TRBV6-3 to TRBJ2-7; 7 bases are a match to TRBD1. The input for sequencing was peripheral blood, taken on day 0 of AZD1222 vaccination. In nucleotides, the CDR3 is TGTGCCAGCAGTTACCGGACAGGACCGACCTACGAGCAGTACTTC. This translates into CASSYRTGPTYEQYF.